This passage covers 5 T cell receptor beta chains from one sample sequenced in a study of tumor and adjacent non-tumor tissue in lung cancer. The library came from three nested PCR rounds adapted from ARM-PCR protocols. TCRdb redid the calling of the multiplex PCR reads with MiXCR, one entry per CDR3 protein. The profile shows approximately 75,000 distinct CDR3 sequences, roughly 80% of them singletons. No cell sorting was done before RNA was extracted from the tissue. The sequencing sample was made of lung tumor tissue. Receptor source: a woman in her forties or fifties with non-small cell lung cancer.

This clonotype was found once. The chain links TRBV11-2 to TRBJ2-7; TRBD2 matches 8 bases. The V segment lost 3 bases and the J segment 4 bases; nucleotides outside the gene matches: 2. This CDR3 is 13 amino acids long. Per germline, CDR1 SGHAT and CDR2 FQNNGV. CDR3 in amino acids: CASSFTSGYEQYV. In nucleotides, the CDR3 is TGTGCCAGCAGCTTCACTAGCGGATACGAGCAGTACGTC.

At least ten counts were recorded for this clonotype. This chain uses TRBV4-2 with TRBJ2-1, with D possibly matching TRBD2 (6 bases). This CDR3 spans 18 amino acids. CDR1 LGHNA and CDR2 YNFKEQ come from the germline V gene. With 4 bases removed from V and 0 bases from J, the gap between germline ends came to 19 bases. Here the CDR3 DNA reads TGTGCCAGCAGCCGAGACGCCGCGGGGCGCAGCTCCTACAATGAGCAGTTCTTC. It codes for CASSRDAAGRSSYNEQFF.

This clonotype was counted many times. The chain is built from TRBV30 and TRBJ2-1; D remains ambiguous. Germline CDR1 GTSNPN, CDR2 SVGIG (reference sequence). Between the trimmed V and J ends, which lost 0 bases and 7 bases, there was a span of 10 bases. The CDR3 has 13 residues. In DNA, the CDR3 is TGTGCCTGGAGTGTAGGGCTAGATAATGAGCAGTTCTTC. Amino acids: CAWSVGLDNEQFF.

Concerning this clonotype itself: At one of its ends the junction is not consistent with the germline gene, which may arise from a read error. This chain uses TRBV11-2 with TRBJ2-3; no clear D gene. Germline lookup yields CDR1 SGHAT and CDR2 FQNNGV. The CDR3 totals 13 residues. CDR3: CPSSLDRADTQYF. The CDR3 DNA follows: TGTCCCAGCAGCTTAGATAGGGCGGATACGCAGTATTTT.

The genes are TRBV20-1 and TRBJ1-1, with a possible D match to TRBD1 (5 bases). The germline V and J ends were trimmed by 5 bases and 3 bases, with 16 bases remaining between them. The CDR3 totals 14 residues. Germline assignment: CDR1 DFQATT and CDR2 SNEGSKA (reference sequence). CDR3 coding DNA: TGCAGTGCTGGAACGGGGGGAGGGGACACTGAAGCTTTCTTT. This sequence encodes CSAGTGGGDTEAFF.